These 5 T cell receptor beta chains originate from one sample sequenced in a study of spatial heterogeneity in lung cancer. Study conclusions and caveats: In tumors, expanded intratumoral alpha and beta TCR counts tracked mutation counts.

For these receptors, no antigen is known. TCRdb processed the 5' RACE reads anew with MiXCR; each CDR3 protein has one entry. The table records some 9,900 distinct CDR3 sequences, more than 10% of them present only once. Specified time point: sample taken at primary tumor resection. The specimen comprised lung tumor tissue, sampled at surgery. These receptors all stem from a male donor with early-stage non-small cell lung cancer.

As to this clonotype: This beta chain lies outside the target of a library built for alpha chains; its clone size means little. The chain recombines TRBV11-1 with TRBJ2-1, with D perhaps matching TRBD1 (6 bases). Deletions cut 5 bases from V and 6 bases from J, with 11 bases between. From germline, CDR1 is SGHAT and CDR2 FQDESV (reference sequence). CDR3 size: 13 residues. CDR3 sequence reads: CASSGQGPNEQFF. The DNA of the CDR3 is TGTGCCAGCAGCGGTCAGGGGCCCAATGAGCAGTTCTTC. The full variable domain, with the rest looked up from reference TRBV11-1 and TRBJ2-1, is EAEVAQSPRYKITEKSQAVAFWCDPISGHATLYWYRQILGQGPELLVQFQDESVVDDSQLPKDRFSAERLKGVDSTLKIQPAELGDSAMYLCASSGQGPNEQFFGPGTRLTVL.

Concerning this clonotype itself: A library prepared for alpha chains yielded this beta chain as an off-target read; its size is of little meaning. The chain links TRBV5-1 to TRBJ2-3, with 7 nucleotides matching TRBD1. CDR3 length: 15 residues. Unmatched junction bases numbered 1, after V lost 0 bases and J lost 0 bases. Germline-derived CDR1 and CDR2 are SGHRS and YFSETQ. The CDR3 region has the DNA TGCGCCAGCAGCTTGGCGACAGGGAGCACAGATACGCAGTATTTT. Protein: CASSLATGSTDTQYF.

In its sample, this clonotype was seen many times. A library made for alpha chains picked up this beta chain off target, so its size means little. V gene TRBV12-3 or TRBV12-4 combines with J gene TRBJ2-3, with 8 nucleotides matching TRBD1. With 4 bases clipped from V and 2 bases from J, the junction kept 5 bases outside the gene matches. The length of the CDR3 is 15 residues. The CDR3 nucleotides read TGTGCCAGCAGTTCTGGACAGGGCTTCACAGATACGCAGTATTTT. This gives the protein CASSSGQGFTDTQYF.

This clonotype is medium-sized. Since it is a stray read in a library aimed at alpha chains, this beta chain has a size that is not meaningful. This CDR3 is CASSFGSYNEQFF. DNA for the CDR3: TGTGCCAGCAGTTTCGGCAGCTACAATGAGCAGTTCTTC. This chain joins TRBV27 and TRBJ2-1; D is unclear. V lost 3 bases, J lost 3 bases, and 6 bases lay in between. Germline values: CDR1 MNHEY, CDR2 SMNVEV (reference sequence). The CDR3 has 13 amino acids.

Only a few counts were recorded for this clonotype. Little can be read into the size of this beta chain, an off-target read in a library designed for alpha chains. This chain links TRBV3-1 with TRBJ1-1, with 12 bases that match TRBD1. The CDR3 has 15 residues. Trimming at V came to 5 bases and at J to 4 bases, leaving 5 bases not matched to a gene. Germline V CDR1 and CDR2: LGHDT, YNNKEL (reference sequence). CDR3 loop: CASSNRGQGATEAFF. The CDR3, as DNA: TGTGCCAGCAGCAACCGGGGACAGGGGGCCACTGAAGCTTTCTTT. The full variable domain, in which reference TRBV3-1 and TRBJ1-1 provide the parts outside the CDR3, is DTAVSQTPKYLVTQMGNDKSIKCEQNLGHDTMYWYKQDSKKFLKIMFSYNNKELIINETVPNRFSPKSPDKAHLNLHINSLELGDSAVYFCASSNRGQGATEAFFGQGTRLTVV.